The present entry profiles one TCR beta chain with its context. TCRdb's table, derived via immunoSEQ multiplex PCR, lists solely in-frame clones and lacks some. The table lists some 200,000 clones, around 90% of them singletons. These data are taken from a study of blood T cell repertoires in COVID-19. Trimming at V came to 3 bases and at J to 3 bases, leaving 4 bases not matched to a gene. Germline V gene data show CDR1 as SGDLS and CDR2 as YYNGEE. The CDR3 consists of 14 residues. The J gene is TRBJ1-1, the V gene TRBV9; 8 bases are a match to TRBD1. The TCR was taken from a man aged 25 to 40 with acute or convalescent COVID-19. The sample comprised peripheral blood. For the CDR3, the DNA is TGTGCCAGCAGCGAGACAGGGGAATACACTGAAGCTTTCTTT. This gives the protein CASSETGEYTEAFF.